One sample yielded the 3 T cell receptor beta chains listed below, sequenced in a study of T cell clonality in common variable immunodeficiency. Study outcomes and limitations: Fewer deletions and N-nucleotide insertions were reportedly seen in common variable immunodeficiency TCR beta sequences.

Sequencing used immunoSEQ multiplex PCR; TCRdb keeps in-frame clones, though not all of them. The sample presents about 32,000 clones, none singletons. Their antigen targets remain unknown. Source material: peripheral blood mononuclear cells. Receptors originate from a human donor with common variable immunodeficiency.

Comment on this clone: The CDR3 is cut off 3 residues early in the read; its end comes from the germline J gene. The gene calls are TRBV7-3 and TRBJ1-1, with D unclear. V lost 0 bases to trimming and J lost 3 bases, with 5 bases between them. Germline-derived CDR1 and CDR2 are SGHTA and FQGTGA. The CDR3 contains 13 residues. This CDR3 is CASSLTKDTEAFF. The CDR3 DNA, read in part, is TGTGCCAGCAGCTTAACGAAGGACACTGAA.

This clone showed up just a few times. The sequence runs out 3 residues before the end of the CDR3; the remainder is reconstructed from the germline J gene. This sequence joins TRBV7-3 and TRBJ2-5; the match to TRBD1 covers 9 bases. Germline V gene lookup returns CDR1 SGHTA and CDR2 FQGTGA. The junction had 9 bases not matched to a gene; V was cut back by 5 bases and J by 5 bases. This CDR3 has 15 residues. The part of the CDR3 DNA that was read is TGTGCCAGCAGCGAGACCGGGACAGGGCGGGAGACC. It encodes CASSETGTGRET. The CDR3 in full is CASSETGTGRETQYF.

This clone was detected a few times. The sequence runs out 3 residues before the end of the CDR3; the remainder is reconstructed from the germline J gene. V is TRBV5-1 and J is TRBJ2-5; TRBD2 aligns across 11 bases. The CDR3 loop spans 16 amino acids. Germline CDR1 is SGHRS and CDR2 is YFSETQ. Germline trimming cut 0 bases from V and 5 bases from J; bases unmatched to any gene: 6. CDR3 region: CASSLESSGGMETQYF. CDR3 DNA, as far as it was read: TGCGCCAGCAGCTTGGAGTCTAGCGGGGGGATGGAGACC.